The 29 T cell receptor beta chains below all came from one sample that was sequenced in a study of blood T cell repertoires in COVID-19. The table came from immunoSEQ multiplex PCR; TCRdb's copy has only in-frame clones and leaves some out. In the table there are 100,000 to 150,000 clones, around four fifths of which are singletons. Source material: peripheral blood. Source of these receptors: a human donor in a cohort sampled during active COVID-19.

This chain uses TRBV4-3 with TRBJ1-1, with D hard to call. Per germline, CDR1 LGHNA and CDR2 YSLEER. Between the trimmed V and J ends, which lost 4 bases and 0 bases, there was a span of 15 bases. The CDR3 is made up of 16 amino acids. DNA of the CDR3: TGCGCCAGCAGCCCTGCTGCGGGTTCCATGAACACTGAAGCTTTCTTT. Translation: CASSPAAGSMNTEAFF.

This clone was recorded once. This chain joins TRBV28 and TRBJ1-2, with 9 bases identical to TRBD1. Trimming removed 6 bases from V and 7 bases from J; junction bases left unmatched: 12. The CDR3 loop spans 15 amino acids. Per the germline V gene, CDR1 is MDHEN and CDR2 is SYDVKM. The CDR3: CASSRRAGTGFGYTF. The DNA of the CDR3 is TGTGCCAGCAGCCGTAGGGCCGGGACAGGGTTTGGCTACACCTTC.

The rearrangement uses TRBV6-5 and TRBJ2-1; D is possibly TRBD2 (5 bases). Germline V CDR1 and CDR2: MNHEY, SVGAGI. The CDR3 extends over 16 amino acids. V dropped 0 bases and J dropped 8 bases, with 17 bases sitting between them. In DNA, the CDR3 is TGTGCCAGCAGTTACTCGAGAGTTGAGGACTCCGATGAGCAGTTCTTC. It yields the protein CASSYSRVEDSDEQFF.

This sequence joins TRBV6-1 and TRBJ2-2; the D is unclear. Germline V gene lookup returns CDR1 MNHNS and CDR2 SASEGT. V lost 5 bases, J lost 2 bases, and 3 bases lay in between. The CDR3 totals 12 residues. CDR3 residues: CASSHNTGELFF. The DNA for the CDR3 is TGTGCCAGCAGTCATAACACCGGGGAGCTGTTTTTT.

The rearrangement uses TRBV24-1 and TRBJ2-7, with 9 bases identical to TRBD1. Germline V gene lookup returns CDR1 KGHDR and CDR2 SFDVKD. The CDR3 is 15 residues long. V trimming: 3 bases; J trimming: 5 bases; junction bases outside the gene matches: 7. The chain's CDR3 is CATSDHRTGGDEQYF. CDR3 DNA sequence: TGTGCCACCAGTGATCACCGTACAGGGGGCGACGAGCAGTACTTC.

The chain has TRBV4-3 and TRBJ2-1; TRBD2 agrees at 13 bases. V dropped 1 base and J dropped 7; count of bases not matched to a gene: 1. Germline V lookup: CDR1 LGHNA, CDR2 YSLEER. The CDR3 totals 15 residues. The CDR3 DNA follows: TGCGCCAGCAGCCAAGGGACTAGCGGGAGAAATGAGCAGTTCTTC. Its protein is CASSQGTSGRNEQFF.

The gene calls are TRBV24-1 and TRBJ2-3, with TRBD2 matching 12 bases. This CDR3 has 16 amino acids. V shed 4 bases and J 4 bases; nucleotides not matched to a gene: 5. Germline V CDR1 and CDR2: KGHDR, SFDVKD. This chain's CDR3 is CATSDQTSGGSDTQYF. In DNA form, the CDR3 reads TGTGCCACCAGTGACCAGACTAGCGGGGGATCAGATACGCAGTATTTT.

This clone showed up just once. The chain couples TRBV6-6 to TRBJ1-4, with D perhaps TRBD1 (6 bases). The CDR3 is 15 residues long. Per the germline V gene, CDR1 is MNHNY and CDR2 is SVGAGI (reference sequence). The V gene lost 4 bases and the J gene lost 8 bases, with 17 bases spanning the gap. CDR3 bases: TGTGCCAGCAGTTCCCAACAGGGTTCACAGGAAAAACTGTTTTTT. Its translation: CASSSQQGSQEKLFF.

This clone was seen a single time. The chain is built from TRBV12-3 or TRBV12-4 and TRBJ2-4; TRBD2 is a possible D gene (6 bases). This CDR3 is 11 amino acids long. V was trimmed by 6 bases and J by 9 bases, leaving 9 bases between them. The CDR3 here is CASSEAGIQYF. CDR3 nucleotide sequence: TGTGCCAGCAGCGAAGCGGGCATTCAGTACTTC.

This clone was seen just once. The rearrangement uses TRBV29-1 and TRBJ2-1; TRBD1 might be the D (6 bases). This CDR3 region has 12 residues. Germline V lookup: CDR1 SQVTM, CDR2 ANQGSEA. V dropped 7 bases and J dropped 4 bases, with 11 bases sitting between them. CDR3 region: CSGADRYNEQFF. The CDR3 DNA reads as TGCAGCGGCGCGGACAGATACAATGAGCAGTTCTTC.

The gene calls are TRBV3-1 (or the pseudogene TRBV3-2) and TRBJ2-7; 11 bases map to TRBD1. V lost 4 bases and J lost 7; bases outside the gene matches: 6. The CDR3 spans 14 residues. The germline gives CDR1 LGHDT, CDR2 YNNKEL (reference sequence). The CDR3 sequence is CASSLGQGAREQYF. The CDR3 region has the DNA TGTGCCAGCAGCCTCGGACAGGGGGCTCGAGAGCAGTACTTC.

The chain carries TRBV25-1 and TRBJ1-5; a possible D gene is TRBD1 (5 bases). The germline V and J ends were trimmed by 3 bases and 1 base, with 10 bases remaining between them. CDR3 size: 15 residues. Germline CDR1 is MGHDK and CDR2 is SYGVNS. Here the CDR3 DNA reads TGTGCCAGCAGTGATCCAGGGCAAAGCAATCAGCCCCAGCATTTT. This encodes CASSDPGQSNQPQHF.

The V gene is TRBV11-2, the J gene TRBJ2-7; TRBD2 matches 11 bases. J was trimmed by 3 bases and V by 5 bases; bases with no gene match: 3. CDR1 SGHAT and CDR2 FQNNGV come from the germline V gene. This CDR3 has 14 amino acids. CDR3 nucleotides: TGTGCCAGCAGCGCGACTAGCGGGGTCTACGAGCAGTACTTC. Its translation is CASSATSGVYEQYF.

The rearrangement uses TRBV6-2 or TRBV6-3 and TRBJ2-1; 8 bases agree with TRBD2. Per germline, CDR1 MNHEY and CDR2 SVGEGT. CDR3 length: 14 amino acids. V trimming: 6 bases; J trimming: 7 bases; junction bases outside the gene matches: 8. The CDR3 bases are TGTGCCAGCAGCCCCCCGGGGGGGCGAAATGAGCAGTTCTTC. The encoded protein is CASSPPGGRNEQFF.

Note on this clone: The sample has other DNA sequences that encode this CDR3 too. The CDR3 sequence: CASSPGQTNTEAFF. CDR3 sequence (DNA): TGTGCCAGCTCACCGGGACAGACAAACACTGAAGCTTTCTTT. The V gene is TRBV18, the J gene TRBJ1-1, with 7 positions matching TRBD1. The CDR3 is made up of 14 amino acids. J gave up 2 bases and V 3 bases, and 3 bases lay outside the gene matches. Germline loops: CDR1 KGHSH, CDR2 LQKENI.

The chain couples TRBV5-1 to TRBJ1-1; D may be TRBD1 (5 bases). The CDR3 is 16 residues long. Trimming pared 1 base from V and 6 bases from J, leaving 19 bases between. Germline CDR1 SGHRS, CDR2 YFSETQ. The CDR3 loop reads CASSLLTSQRGAEAFF. As DNA, the CDR3 is TGCGCCAGCAGCTTGCTGACCTCTCAAAGGGGCGCTGAAGCTTTCTTT.

The rearrangement uses TRBV6-2 or TRBV6-3 and TRBJ2-3, with 7 bases fitting TRBD1. The CDR3 runs 13 residues. Germline CDR1 reads MNHEY; CDR2 reads SVGEGT. V was pared by 4 bases and J by 4 bases, with 2 bases of the junction left unmatched. The CDR3 bases are TGTGCCAGCAGTTTAGACAGGGCAGATACGCAGTATTTT. Translated: CASSLDRADTQYF.

The chain recombines TRBV28 with TRBJ1-2, with 7 bases matching TRBD1. CDR3 length: 13 amino acids. Germline values: CDR1 MDHEN, CDR2 SYDVKM. The junction had 3 bases not matched to a gene; V was cut back by 2 bases and J by 6 bases. CDR3 DNA sequence: TGTGCCAGCAGTTTAGCCGACAGGGATGGCTACACCTTC. It specifies CASSLADRDGYTF.

The V gene is TRBV7-9, the J gene TRBJ2-7, with 10 bases identical to TRBD1. V shed 5 bases and J 6 bases; nucleotides not matched to a gene: 10. CDR1 SEHNR and CDR2 FQNEAQ come from the germline V gene (reference sequence). The CDR3 runs 15 residues. The CDR3 loop reads CASSSRQGASAEQYF. CDR3 coding DNA: TGTGCCAGCAGCAGTAGACAGGGGGCGAGTGCCGAGCAGTACTTC. The whole variable domain, remainder taken from reference TRBV7-9 and TRBJ2-7, is DTGVSQNPRHKITKRGQNVTFRCDPISEHNRLYWYRQTLGQGPEFLTYFQNEAQLEKSRLLSDRFSAERPKGSFSTLEIQRTEQGDSAMYLCASSSRQGASAEQYFGPGTRLTVT.

DNA of the CDR3: TGTGCCAGCAGCCAAGATCCGGACACCGGGGAGCTGTTTTTT. Its translation is CASSQDPDTGELFF. This chain connects TRBV3-1 (or the pseudogene TRBV3-2) to TRBJ2-2; D ambiguous. The V end lost 0 bases, the J end lost 3 bases, and 5 bases lay between the germline ends. The CDR3 is 14 residues long. Germline CDR1 reads LGHDT; CDR2 reads YNNKEL (reference sequence).

This clone was observed a single time. The J gene is TRBJ2-3, the V gene TRBV11-3; 7 bases align to TRBD2. V lost 1 base, J lost 0 bases, and 1 base stayed unmatched. CDR3 length: 15 amino acids. In germline, CDR1 is SGHNT, CDR2 YENEEA. The CDR3 region has the DNA TGTGCCAGCAGCTTAGGGACTAGAAGCACAGATACGCAGTATTTT. Translating gives CASSLGTRSTDTQYF. Combining the CDR3 with reference TRBV11-3 and TRBJ2-3 gives the whole variable domain EAGVVQSPRYKIIEKKQPVAFWCNPISGHNTLYWYLQNLGQGPELLIRYENEEAVDDSQLPKDRFSAERLKGVDSTLKIQPAELGDSAVYLCASSLGTRSTDTQYFGPGTRLTVL.

The CDR3 is CASSYSGTGYEQYF. The CDR3 nucleotides are TGTGCCAGCAGTTACTCTGGGACAGGCTACGAGCAGTACTTC. The chain employs TRBV6-2 or TRBV6-3 and TRBJ2-7; TRBD1 aligns across 8 bases. V lost 0 bases to trimming and J lost 3 bases; unmatched junction nucleotides: 1. The CDR3 contains 14 residues. Looked up from germline, CDR1 is MNHEY and CDR2 is SVGEGT.

This chain links TRBV11-2 with TRBJ2-5; TRBD1 aligns across 10 bases. The CDR3 totals 18 residues. Germline-derived CDR1 and CDR2 are SGHAT and FQNNGV. V shed 3 bases and J 1 base; nucleotides not matched to a gene: 11. The CDR3 is CASSFTGTGVVVQETQYF. The CDR3 DNA reads as TGTGCCAGCAGCTTCACCGGGACAGGGGTAGTTGTCCAAGAGACCCAGTACTTC. The full variable domain, completed using reference TRBV11-2 and TRBJ2-5, is EAGVAQSPRYKIIEKRQSVAFWCNPISGHATLYWYQQILGQGPKLLIQFQNNGVVDDSQLPKDRFSAERLKGVDSTLKIQPAKLEDSAVYLCASSFTGTGVVVQETQYFGPGTRLLVL.

V usage is TRBV7-9 and J usage is TRBJ2-3; D unclear. This CDR3 has 15 residues. Germline V gene lookup returns CDR1 SEHNR and CDR2 FQNEAQ (reference sequence). Deletions cut 1 base from V and 0 bases from J, with 8 bases between. The CDR3 is CASSLGLDSTDTQYF. The CDR3 nucleotides are TGTGCCAGCAGCTTAGGGCTAGATAGCACAGATACGCAGTATTTT.

The rearrangement links TRBV19 to TRBJ1-6; the match to TRBD1 covers 9 bases. Germline trimming cut 4 bases from V and 7 bases from J; bases unmatched to any gene: 11. The CDR3 is made up of 17 amino acids. The V gene's germline CDR1 is LNHDA and CDR2 SQIVND (reference sequence). CDR3 region: CASSTSAGTGSNSPLHF. CDR3 DNA sequence: TGTGCCAGTAGTACATCAGCCGGGACAGGGAGCAATTCACCCCTCCACTTT.

The chain recombines TRBV6-5 with TRBJ1-5, with D tentatively TRBD1 (5 bases). Deletions cut 9 bases from V and 0 bases from J, with 15 bases between. CDR1 is MNHEY, CDR2 SVGAGI, per germline. The CDR3 is 15 residues long. The CDR3 DNA is TGTGCCAGTGGTCGGGGGGGGTATAGCAATCAGCCCCAGCATTTT. It is translated as CASGRGGYSNQPQHF.

This clone was counted a few times. The chain couples TRBV19 to TRBJ1-1; D gene ambiguous. The V gene's germline CDR1 is LNHDA and CDR2 SQIVND (reference sequence). This CDR3 has 16 amino acids. Trimming shortened V by 2 bases and J by 6 bases, and 19 bases separated the two germline ends. The CDR3 nucleotides are TGTGCCAGTAGTATACAAGTTAGGAGGGTTCACCCTGAAGCTTTCTTT. Translated, it gives CASSIQVRRVHPEAFF.

The chain links TRBV6-2 or TRBV6-3 to TRBJ2-3; 9 bases map to TRBD2. V was clipped by 2 bases and J by 5 bases; unmatched bases: 11. Germline V CDR1 and CDR2: MNHEY, SVGEGT. The CDR3 has 17 residues. This CDR3 is CASSYLIGGRAIDTQYF. The DNA for the CDR3 is TGTGCCAGCAGTTACCTCATCGGCGGGAGGGCGATAGATACGCAGTATTTT.

The chain joins TRBV3-1 (or the pseudogene TRBV3-2) to TRBJ2-5, with D tentatively TRBD2 (6 bases). V lost 3 bases and J 4 bases, leaving 15 bases between the germline ends. The germline V gene has CDR1 LGHDT and CDR2 YNNKEL (reference sequence). The CDR3 loop spans 15 amino acids. The CDR3 is CASSQISGDGETQYF. The CDR3 region has the DNA TGTGCCAGCAGCCAGATTAGCGGCGATGGAGAGACCCAGTACTTC.